The entry that follows covers one T cell receptor (beta chain) sequence. Its antigen is unidentified. The sample is drawn from a study of CD8+CD57+ T cells in acquired aplastic anemia. In the study overall: Healthy donor CD4+ cell samples had a mean of around 9.9 million reads. Broader study findings: More than 25 was the count of CD8+ CDR3 sequences that patients shared with controls.

Genomic DNA templated the TCR beta VDJ and CDR3 profiling. TCRdb independently ran MiXCR on the reads; one entry per CDR3 protein. The sample lists 150,000 or so distinct CDR3 sequences, about three fifths occurring once. This CDR3 is 11 amino acids long. Germline V gives CDR1 ENHRY, CDR2 SYGVKD. Between the trimmed V and J ends, which lost 10 bases and 4 bases, there was a span of 11 bases. The V gene is TRBV10-3, the J gene TRBJ2-7, with TRBD2 as a possible D gene (5 bases). The sample consisted of sorted CD4+, CD8+, or CD8+CD57+ T cells (not recorded which) from PBMCs. The receptor was isolated from a human donor in good health. CDR3 residues: CATRDYYEQYF. The CDR3, as DNA: TGTGCCACCCGTGACTATTACGAGCAGTACTTC.